This TCR beta chain was captured by sequencing in a study of CD8+ T cells in alopecia areata. With regard to this clone: The same CDR3 is also encoded by other DNA sequences in this sample.

Treatment noted: oral pan-JAK inhibitor, 5-10 mg twice daily. Following RNA extraction, reverse transcription yielded cDNA that acted as the sequencing template. Assay: immunoSEQ multiplex PCR; the TCRdb copy retains only in-frame clones and omits some. The sample has approximately 180,000 clones, over 55% seen once. The sequencing here drew on CD4+ T cells sorted from blood, taken at week 24, from a patient treated with tofacitinib. The receptor was derived from a human donor with alopecia areata.

The CDR3 DNA reads as TGTGCCACCAGCAGAGATCTATACCAAGAGACCCAGTACTTC. Amino acid sequence: CATSRDLYQETQYF. J is TRBJ2-5 and V is TRBV15; D not resolved. The germline V gene has CDR1 LNHNV and CDR2 YYDKDF (reference sequence). The CDR3 length is 14 residues. Deletions cut 0 bases from V and 0 bases from J, with 5 bases between.